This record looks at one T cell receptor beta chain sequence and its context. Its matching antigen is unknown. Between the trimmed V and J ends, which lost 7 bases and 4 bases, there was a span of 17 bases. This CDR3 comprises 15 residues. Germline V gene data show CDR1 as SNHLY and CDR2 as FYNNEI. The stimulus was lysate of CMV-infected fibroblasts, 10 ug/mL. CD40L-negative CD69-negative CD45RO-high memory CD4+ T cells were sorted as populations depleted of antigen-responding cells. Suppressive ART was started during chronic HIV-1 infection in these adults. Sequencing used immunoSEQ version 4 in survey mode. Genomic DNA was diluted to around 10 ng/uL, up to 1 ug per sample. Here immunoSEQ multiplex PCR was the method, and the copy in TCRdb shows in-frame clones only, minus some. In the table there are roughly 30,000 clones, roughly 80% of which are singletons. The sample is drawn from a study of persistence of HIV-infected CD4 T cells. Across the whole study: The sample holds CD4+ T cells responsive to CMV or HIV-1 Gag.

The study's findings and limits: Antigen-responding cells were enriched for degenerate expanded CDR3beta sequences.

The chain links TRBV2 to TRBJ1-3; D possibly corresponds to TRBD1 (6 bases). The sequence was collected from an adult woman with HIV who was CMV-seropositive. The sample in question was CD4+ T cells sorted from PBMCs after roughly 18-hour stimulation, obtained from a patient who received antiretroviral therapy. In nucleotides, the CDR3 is TGTGCCAGCACCCCGGACAGTTTCGCCGGAAACACCATATATTTT. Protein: CASTPDSFAGNTIYF.